What follows is one T cell receptor beta chain and its context. Its antigen is still unknown. It was at deep level that the assay was run. This table comes from immunoSEQ multiplex PCR, and its TCRdb copy is limited to in-frame clones, with some not included. Here the sample spans around 2.1 million clones, around 95% being singletons. This specimen belongs to a study of shared clonotypes between healthy human individuals. Study information: Per-donor plates numbered three CD4 naive, three CD4 memory, two CD8 naive and one CD8 memory. The study's findings and limits: Generation of non-shared clonotypes was less probable than generation of clonotypes shared by all four donors. Enrolling few donors narrowed the genetic and exposure-history diversity that was represented.

The TCR originated in a man aged 18 to 35 in good health. The sample comprised naive CD4+ T cells sorted from blood. Subset indicated: CD45RA+ positively selected.

Here the CDR3 DNA reads TGTGCCAGCAGCTTAGATCTGGGGCTAAATGAAAAACTGTTTTTT. Encoded protein: CASSLDLGLNEKLFF. V and J are TRBV7-9 and TRBJ1-4, with D maybe TRBD1 (5 bases). Looked up from germline, CDR1 is SEHNR and CDR2 is FQNEAQ (reference sequence). V shed 1 base and J shed 5 bases, with 11 bases lying between them. The CDR3 extends over 15 amino acids.